The clone carrying this T cell receptor beta chain was recorded many times. Synthesis of cDNA was accomplished via 5'RACE employing 10-nucleotide random UMIs. TCRdb used MiXCR to reprocess the 5' RACE reads, holding one entry per CDR3 protein. The sample lists 25,000 to 35,000 distinct CDR3 sequences; 3% to 3.5% were seen once. The data belong to a study of neurological immune-mediated disorders. Germline V gene data show CDR1 as SGHTA and CDR2 as FQGNSA. The CDR3 is 13 residues long. V lost 1 base to trimming and J lost 5 bases, with 6 bases between them. The TCR was taken from a woman in her thirties with multiple sclerosis. The J gene is TRBJ1-5, the V gene TRBV7-2; no clear D. The sequencing input was PBMCs. CDR3 in amino acids: CASSLGRYQPQHF. The CDR3 DNA follows: TGTGCCAGCAGCTTAGGGCGTTATCAGCCCCAGCATTTT.